These T cell receptor beta chains were read from a single sample in a study of cytomegalovirus exposure and HLA in healthy donors. Here immunoSEQ multiplex PCR was the method, and the copy in TCRdb shows in-frame clones only, minus some. The sample carries over 150,000 clones, around nine tenths recorded once. Source material: PBMCs. The origin of the receptors is a man aged 18 to 29 in good health and CMV-seropositive. CDR3s include the opening cysteine and the closing phenylalanine or tryptophan. The D gene is left open where the match is weak. Clone size appears in some rows only: once, few, many, or a class for an expanded clone.

d_call	v_call	j_call	clone_size	cdr3_aa	cdr3_nt
TRBD1	TRBV18	TRBJ1-1	.	CASSPPQGMNTEAFF	TGTGCCAGCTCACCGCCACAGGGGATGAACACTGAAGCTTTCTTT
.	TRBV5-1	TRBJ1-2	.	CASRVGGGDGYTF	TGCGCCAGCAGGGTTGGGGGAGGTGATGGCTACACCTTC
.	TRBV7-6	TRBJ1-3	once	CASSLAFSAGNTIYF	TGTGCCAGCAGCTTAGCGTTTTCGGCTGGAAACACCATATATTTT
.	TRBV6-1	TRBJ1-5	.	CASSGEMGDTSNQPQHF	TGTGCCAGCAGTGGGGAAATGGGGGACACTAGCAATCAGCCCCAGCATTTT
TRBD2	TRBV7-3	TRBJ2-7	.	CASSLFGGAYEQYF	TGTGCCAGCAGCTTATTCGGGGGGGCCTACGAGCAGTACTTC
.	TRBV5-1	TRBJ2-2	.	CASSAPGGLSTGELFF	TGCGCCAGCAGCGCCCCGGGGGGCTTAAGCACCGGGGAGCTGTTTTTT
.	TRBV18	TRBJ2-2	.	CASSGGIRGELFF	TGTGCCAGCTCAGGAGGGATACGCGGGGAGCTGTTTTTT
TRBD2	TRBV6-5	TRBJ2-3	once	CASSSRTSGSTDTQYF	TGTGCCAGCAGTTCTCGGACTAGCGGTAGCACAGATACGCAGTATTTT
.	TRBV7-2	TRBJ2-1	once	CASSLLYEQFF	TGTGCCAGCAGCCTACTCTATGAGCAGTTCTTC
.	TRBV19	TRBJ1-5	.	CASRSGGALGDQPQHF	TGTGCCAGTAGATCCGGGGGGGCTCTTGGTGATCAGCCCCAGCATTTT
.	TRBV7-2	TRBJ1-3	.	CASSLSRVRSGNTIYF	TGTGCCAGCAGCTTATCTCGGGTCCGCTCTGGAAACACCATATATTTT
.	TRBV7-2	TRBJ2-3	.	CASSLADSYTDTQYF	TGTGCCAGCAGCTTAGCAGACAGTTACACAGATACGCAGTATTTT
.	TRBV9	TRBJ2-7	.	CASSDDNPYEQYF	TGTGCCAGCAGCGACGACAACCCCTACGAGCAGTACTTC
TRBD2	TRBV5-4	TRBJ2-5	.	CASSLAGGRKTQYF	TGTGCCAGCAGCTTGGCGGGAGGAAGGAAGACCCAGTACTTC
.	TRBV6-6	TRBJ1-1	.	CASRDPRGLAFF	TGTGCCAGCAGGGACCCAAGAGGGTTGGCTTTCTTT
TRBD1	TRBV27	TRBJ1-5	.	CASSPRTGGTSNQPQHF	TGTGCCAGCAGTCCCCGGACAGGGGGTACCAGCAATCAGCCCCAGCATTTT
.	TRBV5-1	TRBJ1-1	.	CASSLGETGMRTTEAFF	TGCGCCAGCAGCTTGGGGGAGACCGGGATGAGGACCACTGAAGCTTTCTTT
TRBD1	TRBV23-1	TRBJ2-7	.	CASSQRKTRDRATYEQYF	TGCGCCAGCAGTCAACGAAAGACCCGGGACAGGGCCACCTACGAGCAGTACTTC
.	TRBV4-1	TRBJ2-2	.	CASSQVGGTGELFF	TGCGCCAGCAGCCAAGTAGGGGGCACCGGGGAGCTGTTTTTT
.	TRBV6-1	TRBJ1-1	.	CASSEDGGTEAFF	TGTGCCAGCAGTGAAGATGGGGGGACTGAAGCTTTCTTT
TRBD1	TRBV5-8	TRBJ2-1	once	CASSPYTRTGLSEQFF	TGTGCCAGCAGCCCCTATACCCGGACAGGGCTCAGCGAGCAGTTCTTC
.	TRBV6-5	TRBJ1-4	.	CASSYSGATREKLFF	TGTGCCAGCAGTTACTCGGGGGCCACGCGGGAAAAACTGTTTTTT
.	TRBV6-6	TRBJ1-4	.	CASSRLATNEKLFF	TGTGCCAGCAGCCGACTGGCAACTAATGAAAAACTGTTTTTT
.	TRBV7-3	TRBJ2-1	.	CASSLRVKGEQFF	TGTGCCAGCAGCTTGAGGGTAAAGGGTGAGCAGTTCTTC
.	TRBV7-8	TRBJ2-7	.	CASSLARAGRSSYEQYF	TGTGCCAGCAGCTTAGCGCGGGCGGGCCGTAGCTCCTACGAGCAGTACTTC
.	TRBV11-2	TRBJ2-7	.	CASSLGRVYEQYF	TGTGCCAGCAGCTTAGGCAGGGTCTACGAGCAGTACTTC
.	TRBV19	TRBJ1-2	few	CASSIREYGYTF	TGTGCCAGTAGTATCCGGGAGTATGGCTACACCTTC
TRBD1	TRBV5-6	TRBJ2-5	.	CASSRDRSKETQYF	TGTGCCAGCAGCAGGGACAGGTCGAAAGAGACCCAGTACTTC
TRBD1	TRBV6-5	TRBJ1-2	.	CASRGQGSYGYTF	TGTGCCAGCAGAGGACAGGGAAGCTATGGCTACACCTTC
.	TRBV5-4	TRBJ1-6	.	CASSLMGYGVYNSPLHF	TGTGCCAGCAGCCTGATGGGGTACGGGGTGTACAATTCACCCCTCCACTTT
TRBD2	TRBV7-2	TRBJ2-7	.	CASSETGLAGYEQYF	TGTGCCAGCAGCGAAACTGGACTAGCGGGGTACGAGCAGTACTTC
.	TRBV7-9	TRBJ1-1	.	CASSLAAGVTEAFF	TGTGCCAGCAGCTTAGCGGCAGGGGTCACTGAAGCTTTCTTT
.	TRBV9	TRBJ1-2	.	CASRASGGAGNYGYTF	TGTGCCAGCAGAGCCAGTGGCGGGGCGGGTAACTATGGCTACACCTTC
TRBD2	TRBV7-9	TRBJ2-3	.	CASSPGGGSTDTQYF	TGTGCCAGCAGCCCGGGGGGGGGTTCCACAGATACGCAGTATTTT
.	TRBV6-1	TRBJ2-3	.	CASSETRNTQYF	TGTGCCAGCAGTGAAACGAGGAATACGCAGTATTTT
TRBD1	TRBV2	TRBJ1-2	.	CASSERGTAYGYTF	TGTGCCAGCAGTGAAAGAGGGACAGCCTATGGCTACACCTTC
.	TRBV30	TRBJ2-2	few	CAWSEKGVDTGELFF	TGTGCCTGGAGTGAGAAAGGGGTGGACACCGGGGAGCTGTTTTTT
TRBD1	TRBV7-9	TRBJ1-2	.	CASSPVGTGGYGYTF	TGTGCCAGCAGCCCGGTCGGAACAGGGGGCTATGGCTACACCTTC
.	TRBV5-5	TRBJ1-2	.	CASSRARDWNGYTF	TGTGCCAGCAGCCGCGCGCGGGATTGGAATGGCTACACCTTC
TRBD1	TRBV7-2	TRBJ1-2	few	CASSEQGASYGYTF	TGTGCCAGCAGCGAACAGGGGGCGAGCTATGGCTACACCTTC
.	TRBV5-8	TRBJ2-5	.	CASRPRGLRRRETQYF	TGTGCCAGCAGGCCCCGGGGACTTAGGAGGCGAGAGACCCAGTACTTC
TRBD1	TRBV4-3	TRBJ2-1	.	CASSRGTGDTYNEQFF	TGCGCCAGCAGCCGAGGGACAGGGGACACCTACAATGAGCAGTTCTTC
.	TRBV30	TRBJ2-7	.	CAWSKGRPSYEQYF	TGTGCCTGGAGTAAAGGGAGGCCCTCCTACGAGCAGTACTTC
TRBD1	TRBV7-2	TRBJ2-7	.	CASSLVQGANEQYF	TGTGCCAGCAGCTTAGTGCAGGGGGCTAACGAGCAGTACTTC
.	TRBV28	TRBJ2-7	once	CASSPSTAWTPDDYEQYF	TGTGCCAGCAGTCCGTCGACCGCCTGGACTCCCGACGACTACGAGCAGTACTTC
.	TRBV9	TRBJ2-7	.	CASSVGGDSYEQYF	TGTGCCAGCAGCGTAGGGGGCGACTCCTACGAGCAGTACTTC
TRBD2	TRBV5-4	TRBJ2-1	.	CASSLGLAGGPGNEQFF	TGTGCCAGCAGCCTAGGACTAGCGGGAGGGCCGGGTAATGAGCAGTTCTTC
.	TRBV6-5	TRBJ1-4	.	CASSYLSLREKLFF	TGTGCCAGCAGTTACCTGAGCCTGAGGGAAAAACTGTTTTTT
.	TRBV2	TRBJ2-5	.	CASSRQGQTQETQYF	TGTGCCAGCAGTCGGCAGGGCCAAACCCAAGAGACCCAGTACTTC
.	TRBV7-3	TRBJ2-2	.	CASSLTGSGTGELFF	TGTGCCAGCAGCTTGACCGGGAGTGGCACCGGGGAGCTGTTTTTT
.	TRBV7-9	TRBJ2-7	few	CASSLAGGEQYF	TGTGCCAGCAGCTTAGCGGGGGGCGAGCAGTACTTC
.	TRBV7-3	TRBJ2-5	.	CASSLGTLETQYF	TGTGCCAGCAGCCTCGGGACTCTGGAGACCCAGTACTTC